This T cell receptor beta chain was obtained from a study of CD8 T cells in Susac syndrome. Reverse transcription of roughly 0.45 to 1 ug RNA used random hexamers. Amplification of TCR beta CDR3 across 54 Vbeta and 13 Jbeta was performed with immunoSEQ multiplex PCR. One entry per CDR3 protein results from TCRdb running MiXCR on the immunoSEQ multiplex PCR reads. The table lists about 150,000 distinct CDR3 sequences, approximately 94% of them singletons. This CDR3 contains 13 residues. The germline V gene has CDR1 MNHEY and CDR2 SMNVEV (reference sequence). Trimming at V came to 3 bases and at J to 4 bases, leaving 1 base not matched to a gene. Sequencing targeted TCR beta in blood CD8+ and CD4+ T cells. Negative isolation was used for CD8+ and CD4+ T cells and FACS enrichment for TEMRA cells.

V usage is TRBV27 and J usage is TRBJ2-7; TRBD1 aligns across 9 bases. The sequence was obtained from a human donor with multiple sclerosis. The sequenced material came from CD8+ T cells from PBMCs. CDR3 sequence: CASSFGQGYEQYF. For the CDR3, the DNA is TGTGCCAGCAGTTTTGGACAGGGGTACGAGCAGTACTTC.